This T cell receptor (beta chain) was sequenced during a study of blood T cell repertoires in COVID-19. In the authors' methods: Estimated nucleated cell counts came from reference gene primer amplification. Clones were sequenced by immunoSEQ multiplex PCR, and TCRdb holds only the in-frame ones, with some missing. V, J and clone size derive from that table, while D and trimming were established from the DNA sequence. The sample yields 200,000 to 250,000 clones, 88% seen once. Germline CDR1 SGHNT, CDR2 YENEEA. With V trimmed by 5 bases and J by 7 bases, 7 bases remained unmatched. This CDR3 region has 15 residues.

The chain uses TRBV11-3 and TRBJ2-7, with 14 nucleotides matching TRBD2. This TCR was sampled from a woman aged 55 to 70 with acute or convalescent COVID-19. The sample was peripheral blood. The CDR3 nucleotides read TGTGCCAGCAGCACAGGACTAGCGGGGGGAAGAGAGCAGTACTTC. Protein sequence: CASSTGLAGGREQYF.